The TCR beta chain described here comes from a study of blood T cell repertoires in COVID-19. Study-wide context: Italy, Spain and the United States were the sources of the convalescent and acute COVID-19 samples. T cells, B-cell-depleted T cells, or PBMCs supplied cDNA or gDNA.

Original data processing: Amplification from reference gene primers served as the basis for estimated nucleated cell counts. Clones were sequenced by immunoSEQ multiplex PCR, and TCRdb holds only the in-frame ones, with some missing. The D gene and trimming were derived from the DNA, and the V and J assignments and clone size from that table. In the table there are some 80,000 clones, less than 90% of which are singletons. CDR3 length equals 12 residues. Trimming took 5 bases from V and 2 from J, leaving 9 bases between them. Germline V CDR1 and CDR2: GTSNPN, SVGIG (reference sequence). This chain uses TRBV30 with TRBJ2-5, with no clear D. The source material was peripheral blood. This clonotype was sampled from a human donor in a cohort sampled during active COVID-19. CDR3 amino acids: CAWGWQQETQYF. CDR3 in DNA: TGTGCCTGGGGTTGGCAGCAAGAGACCCAGTACTTC.